A selection of T cell receptor beta chains follows, all from one sample in a study of Ad26.COV2.S vaccination and SARS-CoV-2 variants. The protocol was immunoSEQ multiplex PCR, while the TCRdb copy is restricted to in-frame clones and leaves out a portion. The sample records over 400,000 clones, approximately 90% being singletons. The sequencing used peripheral blood, collected in a trial of Ad26.COV2.S vaccine versus placebo. The receptors stem from a person aged 18 to 59 who received the Ad26.COV2.S COVID-19 vaccine or a placebo. CDR3s include the opening cysteine and the closing phenylalanine or tryptophan.

v_call	j_call	cdr3_aa
TRBV5-1	TRBJ1-4	CASSLGSRGRGDEKLFF
TRBV4-1	TRBJ2-7	CASSQDFPGPYEQYF
TRBV6-5	TRBJ2-7	CASSLRQVGYYEQYF
TRBV20-1	TRBJ1-2	CSASASPWGNYGYTF
TRBV28	TRBJ1-5	CASSTQGRSNQPQHF
TRBV12-5	TRBJ2-7	CASGLMGTAISYEQYF
TRBV7-2	TRBJ2-3	CASSLAVLAENTQYF
TRBV2	TRBJ2-2	CASSGGLSSGGTLFF
TRBV6-5	TRBJ1-1	CASSYGGTVNTEAFF
TRBV11-2	TRBJ2-7	CASSLGAGGSYEQYF
TRBV2	TRBJ2-4	CASSEEQGDDIQYF